This TCR beta chain was profiled in a study of T cells after yellow fever vaccination (dated by TCRdb to between 2017 and 2020). The study in broad terms: Libraries from fractions with low cell numbers were prepared with the SMART-Seq v4 Ultra Low Input RNA kit. To track T-cell clones before and after primary and booster YFV17D yellow fever vaccination, bulk TCR alpha and beta repertoires were sequenced longitudinally. Two healthy male donors, one aged 18 to 30 and one aged 30 to 40 years, were included in the cohort. Bulk PBMC replicates and cell subsets were isolated from blood drawn at multiple timepoints before and after both primary and secondary immunization.

TCR cDNA was synthesized by 5'RACE template switching, which introduced a universal primer site and unique molecular identifiers. Priming for cDNA synthesis came from both the TCR alpha and TCR beta constant segments. Library amplification used two PCR steps, and the second PCR step added sample barcodes and sequencing adapters. Libraries were sequenced on Illumina HiSeq 2500 (2x100 bp) or NovaSeq (2x150 bp). The study's own analysis went as follows. MIGEC was used to demultiplex reads and collapse the reads into UMI consensus sequences, and MiXCR was used for V(D)J alignment. Vaccine-responding clonotypes were defined with edgeR using replicate PBMC samples, requiring FDR below 0.01 and a log2 fold change above 5 up to day 15. Each bulk clonotype received a CD4 or CD8 identity based on whether the sequenced CD4 or CD8 repertoire contained that clonotype at higher abundance. The public reads were run again by TCRdb, first through fastp at Q25 and then through MiXCR, and only productive beta chains were kept. When rows share a CDR3 protein, they turn into one entry using the most common DNA and genes. For this entry, the V and J calls and clone size follow TCRdb and not the study's own pipeline. Present in this sample are approximately 350,000 distinct CDR3 sequences, roughly 10% of which were seen just once. Less than 20% of the sample lies in the top ten.

This clonotype was recorded a few times. No antigen is known for it. Base-call qualities are not available, and no considerably larger clone is one nucleotide away. Study-wide findings and limitations: Most clones expanded after primary vaccination (roughly 96% of CD4 and over 80% of CD8) were re-detected after the booster, suggesting that broad memory maintenance occurred. Only two donors were included in the study, so the extent to which the findings can be generalized is limited. Computational filtering was required because FACS-sorted repertoires could contain abundant contaminating clonotypes from the bulk population. The secondary T-cell response was weaker than the primary response but faster, peaking on day 5 instead of day 15. A small share of clonotypes occurred in both CD4 and CD8 compartments, likely arising from convergent recombination.

Including the terminal cysteine and phenylalanine, the CDR3 comprises 16 residues. Only the CDR3 portion is preserved as DNA: 48 bases, with reading frame beginning at the first base. Taken from the germline V gene (reference sequence), the CDR1 and CDR2 loops are SGHKS and YYEKEE. After removal of 3 bases from V and 3 bases from J, the junction retains 12 bases not matched to a gene. This sample's treatment or condition label indicates: live attenuated yellow fever vaccine strain. At each blood-draw timepoint, two biological replicates of bulk PBMCs were collected. PBMCs were isolated from peripheral blood using a standard Ficoll-Paque protocol. RNA was extracted with TriZol from bulk PBMCs, CD4 and CD8 fractions, and dextramer-positive and dextramer-negative fractions.

The chain is made from TRBV5-5 and TRBJ2-7, and 7 junctional nucleotides match TRBD1. The receptor was derived from a man aged 18 to 29 who received the YFV17D yellow fever vaccine. The sequenced sample was PBMCs, obtained on the day of the first yellow fever vaccination. The CDR3 region has the sequence CASSSPWTGPIYEQYF. The DNA reads as follows: TGTGCCAGCAGCTCTCCCTGGACAGGTCCGATCTACGAGCAGTACTTC.